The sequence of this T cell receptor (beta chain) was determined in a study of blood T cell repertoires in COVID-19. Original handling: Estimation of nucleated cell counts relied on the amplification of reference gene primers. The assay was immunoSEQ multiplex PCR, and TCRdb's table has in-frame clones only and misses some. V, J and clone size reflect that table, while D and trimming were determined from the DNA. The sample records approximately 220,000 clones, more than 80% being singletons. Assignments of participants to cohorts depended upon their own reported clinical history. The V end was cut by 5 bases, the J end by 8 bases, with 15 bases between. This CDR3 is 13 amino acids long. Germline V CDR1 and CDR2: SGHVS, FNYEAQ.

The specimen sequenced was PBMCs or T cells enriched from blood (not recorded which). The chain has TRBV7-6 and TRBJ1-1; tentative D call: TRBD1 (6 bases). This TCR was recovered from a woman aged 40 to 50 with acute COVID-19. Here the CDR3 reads CASSLKDSTEAFF. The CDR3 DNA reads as TGTGCCAGCAGCCTCAAGGACAGTACAGAAGCTTTCTTT.